The rows below give T cell receptor beta chains drawn from one sample of a study of blood T cell repertoires in COVID-19. The data were produced by immunoSEQ multiplex PCR, yet TCRdb's version contains in-frame clones alone and is incomplete. Among over 200,000 clones listed, under 85% were seen once. The source material was PBMCs or T cells enriched from blood (not recorded which). These receptor sequences come from a man aged 55 to 70 who had recovered from COVID-19. CDR3s include the opening cysteine and the closing phenylalanine or tryptophan. D genes are given only for firm matches. Rows give clone size only sometimes, using once, few, many, or a class for an expanded clone.

clone_size | j_call | v_call | d_call | cdr3_aa | cdr3_nt
- | TRBJ2-6 | TRBV5-1 | - | CASTRVFGANVLTF | TGCGCCAGCACTCGTGTTTTTGGGGCCAACGTCCTGACTTTC
- | TRBJ2-3 | TRBV7-2 | TRBD2 | CASSARRGTRSTDTQYF | TGTGCCAGCAGTGCACGACGCGGGACTAGGAGCACAGATACGCAGTATTTT
once | TRBJ1-4 | TRBV4-3 | TRBD1 | CASSQGAWQGATTNEKLFF | TGCGCCAGCAGCCAAGGGGCGTGGCAGGGGGCAACAACTAATGAAAAACTGTTTTTT
- | TRBJ2-3 | TRBV25-1 | TRBD1 | CASSEFKGGGDTQYF | TGTGCCAGCAGTGAATTTAAAGGGGGCGGAGATACGCAGTATTTT
- | TRBJ2-6 | TRBV12-5 | TRBD1 | CARIGTAVVGANVLTF | TGTGCTAGAATCGGGACAGCCGTCGTTGGGGCCAACGTCCTGACTTTC
- | TRBJ1-5 | TRBV24-1 | - | CATRKRSGAEGGNQPQHF | TGTGCCACCAGAAAACGATCGGGAGCCGAAGGAGGCAATCAGCCCCAGCATTTT
many | TRBJ1-2 | TRBV29-1 | TRBD1 | CSVARQGSEDGYTF | TGCAGCGTTGCAAGACAGGGGAGTGAGGATGGCTACACCTTC
- | TRBJ2-1 | TRBV9 | TRBD2 | CASSVASRGTYNEQFF | TGTGCCAGCAGCGTAGCTTCGCGGGGGACCTACAATGAGCAGTTCTTC
few | TRBJ1-1 | TRBV2 | - | CASNRGTSSNTEAFF | TGTGCCAGCAATCGGGGGACCTCTTCCAACACTGAAGCTTTCTTT
- | TRBJ2-7 | TRBV7-2 | TRBD2 | CASSSGGAPYEQYF | TGTGCCAGCAGCTCCGGGGGGGCCCCCTACGAGCAGTACTTC
- | TRBJ2-7 | TRBV5-5 | TRBD1 | CASSLAPPGQGYEQYF | TGTGCCAGCAGCTTGGCGCCCCCGGGACAGGGTTACGAGCAGTACTTC
- | TRBJ1-1 | TRBV7-3 | - | CASSLNGGENTEAFF | TGTGCCAGCAGCTTAAATGGGGGGGAGAACACTGAAGCTTTCTTT
once | TRBJ1-2 | TRBV5-1 | TRBD1 | CASSSTGDVVYGYTF | TGCGCCAGCAGCTCTACAGGGGACGTTGTCTATGGCTACACCTTC
- | TRBJ2-5 | TRBV19 | TRBD1 | CASKALIRDREETQYF | TGTGCCAGTAAAGCCCTCATCCGGGACAGGGAAGAGACCCAGTACTTC
- | TRBJ1-2 | TRBV27 | - | CASSFAGYGYTF | TGTGCCAGCAGTTTCGCAGGGTATGGCTACACCTTC
- | TRBJ2-7 | TRBV11-3 | TRBD1 | CASSPRQGSYEQYF | TGTGCCAGCAGCCCACGACAGGGCTCCTACGAGCAGTACTTC
once | TRBJ2-5 | TRBV21-1 | - | CASSKRKETQYF | TGTGCCAGCAGCAAGCGAAAAGAGACCCAGTACTTC
- | TRBJ1-1 | TRBV24-1 | - | CATKGGGSTEAFF | TGTGCCACCAAGGGGGGGGGATCCACTGAAGCTTTCTTT
- | TRBJ1-6 | TRBV2 | - | CASSGRMQGTYSPLHF | TGTGCCAGCAGTGGTCGAATGCAGGGAACCTATTCACCCCTCCACTTT
once | TRBJ2-7 | TRBV11-2 | - | CASSSFRGQPYEQYF | TGTGCCAGCAGCTCTTTCCGGGGACAACCCTACGAGCAGTACTTC
- | TRBJ2-3 | TRBV6-5 | - | CASSYSRGSDTQYF | TGTGCCAGCAGTTACTCCAGGGGCTCAGATACGCAGTATTTT
- | TRBJ1-2 | TRBV19 | TRBD1 | CASSDRQGHGYTF | TGTGCCAGTAGCGATAGACAGGGCCATGGCTACACCTTC
- | TRBJ2-7 | TRBV6-5 | TRBD1 | CASSTRTGHGYEQYF | TGTGCCAGCAGCACTCGGACAGGCCACGGGTACGAGCAGTACTTC
- | TRBJ2-1 | TRBV19 | TRBD2 | CASSTSGGAYERSQQFF | TGTGCCAGTAGTACTAGCGGGGGGGCCTATGAAAGAAGCCAGCAGTTCTTC
- | TRBJ1-2 | TRBV19 | - | CASSYQGQAPYGYTF | TGTGCCAGTAGCTACCAAGGTCAGGCCCCCTATGGCTACACCTTC
- | TRBJ2-5 | TRBV3-1/TRBV3-2 | - | CASSPGQETQYF | TGTGCCAGCAGCCCCGGGCAAGAGACCCAGTACTTC
- | TRBJ2-7 | TRBV27 | - | CASSLNGGRIYEQYF | TGTGCCAGCAGTTTAAATGGGGGCAGGATATACGAGCAGTACTTC
- | TRBJ2-3 | TRBV11-3 | TRBD1 | CASSRAAGQGLDTQYF | TGTGCCAGCAGCCGGGCGGCGGGACAGGGGTTAGATACGCAGTATTTT
few | TRBJ1-6 | TRBV6-6 | - | CASMNPGLNNSPLHF | TGTGCCAGCATGAATCCGGGACTGAATAATTCACCCCTCCACTTT
- | TRBJ1-2 | TRBV6-5 | - | CASSLSGASSYGYTF | TGTGCCAGCAGCCTATCAGGGGCTTCTTCTTATGGCTACACCTTC
- | TRBJ2-1 | TRBV9 | TRBD1 | CASTKDRDSSYNEQFF | TGTGCCAGCACCAAGGACAGGGATAGCTCCTACAATGAGCAGTTCTTC
- | TRBJ1-4 | TRBV15 | - | CATSSLRDTSNEKLFF | TGTGCCACCAGCAGTTTGAGGGACACCTCTAATGAAAAACTGTTTTTT
- | TRBJ2-5 | TRBV11-3 | TRBD1 | CASSSGTGEETQYF | TGTGCCAGCAGCAGCGGGACAGGGGAAGAGACCCAGTACTTC
- | TRBJ1-2 | TRBV7-8 | TRBD1 | CASSPGTERAYGYTF | TGTGCCAGCAGCCCCGGGACAGAGAGAGCTTATGGCTACACCTTC
- | TRBJ1-3 | TRBV3-1/TRBV3-2 | - | CASSQFRQLSGNTIYF | TGTGCCAGCAGCCAATTTAGACAGCTCTCTGGAAACACCATATATTTT
- | TRBJ1-2 | TRBV6-6 | - | CASILQGVSYGYTF | TGTGCCAGCATACTACAGGGTGTGAGCTATGGCTACACCTTC